Below, 29 T cell receptor beta chains from the same sample are listed, as sequenced in a study of identical twins. Each CDR3 protein is one row after TCRdb ran MiXCR on the 5' RACE reads. This table has approximately 530,000 distinct CDR3 sequences, 20% to 25% appearing once. These data are also associated with another study on yellow fever vaccine responses in identical twins.

The sequenced sample was CD4+ T cells sorted from blood. These TCRs come from a young woman in good health.

The chain links TRBV10-3 to TRBJ2-2; D call uncertain. V was cut by 4 bases and J by 1 base, with 13 bases left in between. Germline V lookup: CDR1 ENHRY, CDR2 SYGVKD. The CDR3 contains 16 residues. This CDR3 is CAISGVRIGNTGELFF. In DNA, the CDR3 is TGTGCCATCAGTGGGGTGCGAATCGGGAACACCGGGGAGCTGTTTTTT.

DNA of the CDR3: TGTGCCAGCAGTCGACAGTACATGAACACTGAAGCTTTCTTT. It codes for CASSRQYMNTEAFF. V and J are TRBV12-3 or TRBV12-4 and TRBJ1-1; weak D call: TRBD1 (5 bases). The CDR3 length is 14 residues. V dropped 5 bases and J dropped 0 bases, with 10 bases sitting between them.

This clonotype appeared a few times. The rearrangement links TRBV27 to TRBJ2-1; D is perhaps TRBD1 (5 bases). The CDR3 runs to 14 residues. Germline CDR1 is MNHEY and CDR2 is SMNVEV (reference sequence). V shed 6 bases and J shed 2 bases, with 11 bases lying between them. CDR3 in DNA: TGTGCCAGCAGGACAGTGGAGACCTACAATGAGCAGTTCTTC. It is translated as CASRTVETYNEQFF.

This clonotype has a handful of counts. This sequence joins TRBV24-1 and TRBJ1-1; D is ambiguous. This CDR3 has 13 residues. Germline V gene sequence: CDR1 KGHDR, CDR2 SFDVKD. Trimming pared 4 bases from V and 0 bases from J, leaving 5 bases between. CDR3 nucleotides: TGTGCCACCAGTGAAGGTATGAACACTGAAGCTTTCTTT. Translating gives CATSEGMNTEAFF.

This clonotype came up a few times. The genes are TRBV18 and TRBJ2-3, with TRBD1 as a possible D gene (6 bases). V lost 1 base and J 4 bases, leaving 9 bases between the germline ends. Germline V gene sequence: CDR1 KGHSH, CDR2 LQKENI. The CDR3 consists of 14 residues. The DNA for the CDR3 is TGTGCCAGCTCACCACAGGCAGGGGCAGATACGCAGTATTTT. The encoded protein is CASSPQAGADTQYF. Full variable domain (rest looked up from reference TRBV18 and TRBJ2-3): NAGVMQNPRHLVRRRGQEARLRCSPMKGHSHVYWYRQLPEEGLKFMVYLQKENIIDESGMPKERFSAEFPKEGPSILRIQQVVRGDSAAYFCASSPQAGADTQYFGPGTRLTVL.

The table lists this clonotype with a few counts. The V gene is TRBV4-1, the J gene TRBJ1-2, with D unclear. The CDR3 loop spans 14 amino acids. The V and J ends lost 4 bases and 4 bases respectively, with 13 bases between them. In germline, CDR1 is MGHRA, CDR2 YSYEKL. CDR3 residues: CASSPTVEGYGYTF. CDR3 bases: TGCGCCAGCAGCCCCACAGTTGAAGGCTATGGCTACACCTTC.

This clonotype was counted only a few times. The chain uses TRBV12-5 and TRBJ2-5; TRBD2 aligns across 7 bases. CDR3 length: 13 amino acids. Germline assignment: CDR1 LGHNT and CDR2 FRNRAP. The trim removed 5 bases at V and 5 bases at J, leaving 5 bases unmatched. This chain's CDR3 is CASGTSAMETQYF. The CDR3 bases are TGTGCTAGTGGTACTAGCGCCATGGAGACCCAGTACTTC.

This clonotype was detected a few times. V and J are TRBV4-2 and TRBJ2-3; 11 bases line up with TRBD1. After removal of 2 bases from V and 5 bases from J, the junction contained 9 bases not matched to a gene. Per the germline V gene, CDR1 is LGHNA and CDR2 is YNFKEQ. This CDR3 is 17 amino acids long. CDR3 in amino acids: CASSQTFTGTGGDTQYF. The CDR3 DNA follows: TGTGCCAGCAGCCAAACATTCACCGGGACAGGGGGAGATACGCAGTATTTT.

This clonotype came up many times. The chain joins TRBV25-1 to TRBJ2-1; no reliable D call. The V and J ends lost 4 bases and 5 bases respectively, with 6 bases between them. Germline V gene sequence: CDR1 MGHDK, CDR2 SYGVNS. The CDR3 spans 12 residues. CDR3 residues: CASSVRDNEQFF. CDR3 sequence (DNA): TGTGCCAGCAGTGTCCGCGACAATGAGCAGTTCTTC.

This sequence joins TRBV6-5 and TRBJ2-1, with D uncertain. CDR1 MNHEY and CDR2 SVGAGI come from the germline V gene. This CDR3 is built from 13 residues. V was clipped by 0 bases and J by 2 bases, with 2 bases between them. CDR3 DNA sequence: TGTGCCAGCAGTTACTCCCCCTACAATGAGCAGTTCTTC. As protein: CASSYSPYNEQFF.

The chain links TRBV5-1 to TRBJ1-1; TRBD1 agrees at 10 bases. J gave up 5 bases and V 1 base, and 8 bases lay outside the gene matches. The CDR3 covers 16 residues. Germline CDR1 and CDR2: SGHRS and YFSETQ. CDR3 DNA: TGCGCCAGCAGCTTGACCGGGGACAGGGGAAGAACTGAAGCTTTCTTT. It yields the protein CASSLTGDRGRTEAFF.

The chain has TRBV6-1 and TRBJ2-7; no firm D call. The germline gives CDR1 MNHNS, CDR2 SASEGT. Trimming pared 4 bases from V and 3 bases from J, leaving 10 bases between. The CDR3 loop spans 13 amino acids. CDR3 sequence: CASSGRVIYEQYV. DNA for the CDR3: TGTGCCAGCAGTGGCCGGGTCATCTACGAGCAGTACGTC.

This clonotype was seen a handful of times. The genes are TRBV21-1 and TRBJ1-4; TRBD1 is taken as the D call from the table, unchecked against the DNA. TRBV21-1 is assigned pseudogene status. The CDR3 has 15 residues. DNA of the CDR3: TGTGCCAGCAGCAAATCCTCCAGGGATAATGAAAAACTGTTTTTT. This encodes CASSKSSRDNEKLFF.

V usage is TRBV5-5 and J usage is TRBJ2-2; tentatively, D is TRBD2 (6 bases). Trimming left V 1 base short and J 0 bases short, with 13 bases between. Per germline, CDR1 SGHKS and CDR2 YYEKEE (reference sequence). This CDR3 spans 17 amino acids. The CDR3 region is CASSLFGGTSNTGELFF. As DNA, the CDR3 is TGTGCCAGCAGCTTGTTTGGTGGGACTTCGAACACCGGGGAGCTGTTTTTT.

This clonotype was observed a handful of times. The V gene is TRBV20-1, the J gene TRBJ1-5; 7 bases agree with TRBD1. Germline V lookup: CDR1 DFQATT, CDR2 SNEGSKA (reference sequence). This CDR3 is built from 16 residues. V lost 0 bases to trimming and J lost 6 bases; unmatched junction nucleotides: 11. The CDR3 sequence is CSAREPNRGGSQPQHF. CDR3 coding DNA: TGCAGTGCTAGAGAGCCAAACAGGGGCGGGAGTCAGCCCCAGCATTTT.

This clonotype was seen a handful of times. J is TRBJ2-7 and V is TRBV14; D unresolved. This CDR3 region has 11 residues. Per germline, CDR1 SGHDN and CDR2 FVKESK. V dropped 6 bases and J dropped 6 bases, with 9 bases sitting between them. The CDR3 protein is CASSLMGEQYF. As DNA, the CDR3 is TGTGCCAGCAGTCTAATGGGCGAGCAGTACTTC.

This clonotype was recorded many times. J is TRBJ2-5 and V is TRBV10-3, with 8 bases fitting TRBD2. The CDR3 totals 16 residues. The germline V gene has CDR1 ENHRY and CDR2 SYGVKD. The junction had 11 bases not matched to a gene; V was cut back by 7 bases and J by 1 base. The CDR3 here is CAIKGGSGGSQETQYF. The CDR3 region has the DNA TGTGCCATCAAGGGCGGCTCGGGAGGGTCCCAAGAGACCCAGTACTTC.

The chain uses TRBV27 and TRBJ2-3, with D hard to call. Trimming removed 3 bases from V and 5 bases from J, with 9 bases in between. Per germline, CDR1 MNHEY and CDR2 SMNVEV (reference sequence). This CDR3 is built from 13 residues. The CDR3, as DNA: TGTGCCAGCAGTTTCAAATGGGGAGATACGCAGTATTTT. Protein product: CASSFKWGDTQYF.

This chain links TRBV12-3 or TRBV12-4 with TRBJ2-7; 9 nucleotides agree with TRBD2. J gave up 5 bases and V 9 bases, and 20 bases lay outside the gene matches. CDR3 length: 17 residues. CDR3 bases: TGTGCCAGTAAAGTCGCGGCGGCGGGAGGGGAGAGACACGAGCAGTACTTC. The encoded protein is CASKVAAAGGERHEQYF.

This clonotype occurred a few times. The J gene is TRBJ2-1, the V gene TRBV13; D is unresolved. The germline V gene encodes CDR1 PRHDT and CDR2 FYEKMQ (reference sequence). This CDR3 has 11 amino acids. V was cut by 5 bases and J by 8 bases, with 7 bases left in between. CDR3 sequence: CASSHSDEQFF. In DNA form, the CDR3 reads TGTGCCAGCAGCCACTCCGATGAGCAGTTCTTC.

This clonotype was found a few times. This chain connects TRBV4-1 to TRBJ2-5, with 14 bases lining up with TRBD2. After removal of 0 bases from V and 4 bases from J, the junction contained 1 base not matched to a gene. There are 16 residues in the CDR3. From germline, CDR1 is MGHRA and CDR2 YSYEKL. The CDR3 sequence: CASSQDGTSGGETQYF. The DNA for the CDR3 is TGCGCCAGCAGCCAAGATGGGACTAGCGGGGGAGAGACCCAGTACTTC.

J is TRBJ2-3 and V is TRBV12-3 or TRBV12-4; no clear D. The CDR3 has 17 amino acids. Trimming pared 6 bases from V and 4 bases from J, leaving 23 bases between. The CDR3 is CASSLPLQGHPPDTQYF. CDR3 nucleotide sequence: TGTGCCAGCAGCTTGCCCTTACAAGGTCACCCTCCAGATACGCAGTATTTT.

The rearrangement uses TRBV20-1 and TRBJ2-1; maybe TRBD2 (7 bases). The CDR3 totals 17 residues. The V end lost 3 bases, the J end lost 4 bases, and 22 bases lay between the germline ends. Germline CDR1 DFQATT, CDR2 SNEGSKA (reference sequence). Written as DNA, the CDR3 is TGCAGTGCTAGTGGGCAGGGGAGGGACGTGGGATACAATGAGCAGTTCTTC. Its protein product is CSASGQGRDVGYNEQFF.

The rearrangement joins TRBV19 to TRBJ2-2, with 7 bases that match TRBD1. Germline CDR1 is LNHDA and CDR2 is SQIVND (reference sequence). V shed 2 bases, J shed 1 base, and the junction held 7 bases outside the gene matches. The CDR3 contains 17 residues. CDR3 bases: TGTGCCAGTAGTATAATTCCGGGACAGCTGAACACCGGGGAGCTGTTTTTT. Protein sequence: CASSIIPGQLNTGELFF.

The chain recombines TRBV28 with TRBJ2-7; D unresolved. The V end lost 2 bases, the J end lost 0 bases, and 14 bases lay between the germline ends. The CDR3 is 16 amino acids. Germline CDR1 MDHEN, CDR2 SYDVKM. The CDR3 nucleotides are TGTGCCAGCAGTTTAGTAGGGCCCGAAAGCTCCTACGAGCAGTACTTC. This encodes CASSLVGPESSYEQYF.

This clonotype was seen more than once but under ten times. The chain joins TRBV7-9 to TRBJ2-7; the match to TRBD1 covers 11 bases. Trimming took 2 bases from V and 2 from J; bases not matched to a gene: 8. The CDR3 has 17 amino acids. Germline V CDR1 and CDR2: SEHNR, FQNEAQ (reference sequence). This chain's CDR3 is CASSLRNPGQGAYEQYF. Here the CDR3 DNA reads TGTGCCAGCAGCTTAAGAAATCCGGGACAGGGGGCCTACGAGCAGTACTTC.

V and J are TRBV28 and TRBJ2-3; 13 positions agree with TRBD2. V was pared by 1 base and J by 0 bases, with 7 bases of the junction left unmatched. CDR1 MDHEN and CDR2 SYDVKM come from the germline V gene. This CDR3 comprises 19 residues. The CDR3 spells CASSLSLLAGGPSTDTQYF. CDR3 nucleotide sequence: TGTGCCAGCAGTTTATCTCTACTAGCGGGGGGGCCTAGCACAGATACGCAGTATTTT.

This rearrangement joins TRBV12-3 or TRBV12-4 to TRBJ2-5; D might be TRBD1 or TRBD2, each matching 6 bases. This CDR3 comprises 13 residues. V shed 10 bases and J shed 2 bases, with 14 bases lying between them. CDR3 loop: CATRWRGQETQYF. CDR3 in DNA: TGTGCCACCCGATGGAGGGGGCAAGAGACCCAGTACTTC.

The gene calls are TRBV6-1 and TRBJ2-2, with TRBD2 identical over 11 bases. Germline lookup yields CDR1 MNHNS and CDR2 SASEGT. The CDR3 extends over 15 amino acids. With 4 bases clipped from V and 6 bases from J, the junction kept 4 bases outside the gene matches. CDR3 protein: CASSGSGRAAGELFF. CDR3 coding DNA: TGTGCCAGCAGTGGTAGCGGGAGGGCGGCCGGGGAGCTGTTTTTT.